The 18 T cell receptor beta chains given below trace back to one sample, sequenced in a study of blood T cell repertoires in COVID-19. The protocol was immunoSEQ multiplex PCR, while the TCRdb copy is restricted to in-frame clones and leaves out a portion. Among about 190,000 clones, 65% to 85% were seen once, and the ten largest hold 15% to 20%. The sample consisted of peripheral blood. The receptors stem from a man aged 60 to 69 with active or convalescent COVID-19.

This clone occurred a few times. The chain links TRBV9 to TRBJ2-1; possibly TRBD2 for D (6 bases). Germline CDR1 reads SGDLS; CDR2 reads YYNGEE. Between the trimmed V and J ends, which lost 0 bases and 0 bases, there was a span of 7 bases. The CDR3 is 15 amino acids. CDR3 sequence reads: CASSVVGGSYNEQFF. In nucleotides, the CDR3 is TGTGCCAGCAGCGTAGTGGGGGGCTCCTACAATGAGCAGTTCTTC.

Here the CDR3 reads CASSWDTNQPQHF. The CDR3 DNA reads TGTGCCAGCAGTTGGGACACTAATCAGCCCCAGCATTTT. The J gene is TRBJ1-5, the V gene TRBV27, with D perhaps TRBD1 (6 bases). Germline-derived CDR1 and CDR2 are MNHEY and SMNVEV (reference sequence). V was pared by 4 bases and J by 4 bases, with 8 bases between. This CDR3 region has 13 residues.

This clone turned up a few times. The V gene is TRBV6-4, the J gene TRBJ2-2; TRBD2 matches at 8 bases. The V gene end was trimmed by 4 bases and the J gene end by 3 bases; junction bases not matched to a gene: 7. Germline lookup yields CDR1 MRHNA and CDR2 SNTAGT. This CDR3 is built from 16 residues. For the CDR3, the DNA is TGTGCCAGCAGTGCATCCCCGGGGGGGGACACCGGGGAGCTGTTTTTT. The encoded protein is CASSASPGGDTGELFF.

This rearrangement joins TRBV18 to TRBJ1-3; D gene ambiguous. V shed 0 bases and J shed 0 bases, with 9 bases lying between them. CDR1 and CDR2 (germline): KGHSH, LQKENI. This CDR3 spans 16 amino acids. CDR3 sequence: CASSPPTQNSGNTIYF. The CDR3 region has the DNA TGTGCCAGCTCACCACCAACCCAGAACTCTGGAAACACCATATATTTT. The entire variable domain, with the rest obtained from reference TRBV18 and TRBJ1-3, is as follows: NAGVMQNPRHLVRRRGQEARLRCSPMKGHSHVYWYRQLPEEGLKFMVYLQKENIIDESGMPKERFSAEFPKEGPSILRIQQVVRGDSAAYFCASSPPTQNSGNTIYFGEGSWLTVV.

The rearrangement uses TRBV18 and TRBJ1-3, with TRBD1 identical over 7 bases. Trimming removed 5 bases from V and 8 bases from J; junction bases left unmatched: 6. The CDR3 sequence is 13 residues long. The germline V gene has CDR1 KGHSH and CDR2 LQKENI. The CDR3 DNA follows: TGTGCCAGCTCAGGCACAGGGGTTGACACCATATATTTT. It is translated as CASSGTGVDTIYF. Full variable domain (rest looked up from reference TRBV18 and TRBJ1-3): NAGVMQNPRHLVRRRGQEARLRCSPMKGHSHVYWYRQLPEEGLKFMVYLQKENIIDESGMPKERFSAEFPKEGPSILRIQQVVRGDSAAYFCASSGTGVDTIYFGEGSWLTVV.

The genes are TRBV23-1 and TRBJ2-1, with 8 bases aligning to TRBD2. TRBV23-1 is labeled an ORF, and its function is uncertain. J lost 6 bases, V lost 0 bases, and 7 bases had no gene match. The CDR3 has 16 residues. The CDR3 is CASSQSSGRPVNEQFF. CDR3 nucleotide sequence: TGCGCCAGCAGTCAATCGAGCGGGAGACCCGTCAATGAGCAGTTCTTC.

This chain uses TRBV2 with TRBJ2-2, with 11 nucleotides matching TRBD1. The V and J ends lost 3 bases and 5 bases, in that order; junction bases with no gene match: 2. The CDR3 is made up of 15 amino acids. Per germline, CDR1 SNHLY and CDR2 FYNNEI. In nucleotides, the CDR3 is TGTGCCAGCAGTGATTGGGACAGGGGGACCGGGGAGCTGTTTTTT. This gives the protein CASSDWDRGTGELFF.

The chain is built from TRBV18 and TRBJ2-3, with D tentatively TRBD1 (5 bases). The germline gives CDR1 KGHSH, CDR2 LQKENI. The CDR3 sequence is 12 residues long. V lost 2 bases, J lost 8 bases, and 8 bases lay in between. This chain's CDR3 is CASSPNQGTQYF. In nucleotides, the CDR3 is TGTGCCAGCTCACCAAACCAGGGTACGCAGTATTTT. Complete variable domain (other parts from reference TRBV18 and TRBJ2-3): NAGVMQNPRHLVRRRGQEARLRCSPMKGHSHVYWYRQLPEEGLKFMVYLQKENIIDESGMPKERFSAEFPKEGPSILRIQQVVRGDSAAYFCASSPNQGTQYFGPGTRLTVL.

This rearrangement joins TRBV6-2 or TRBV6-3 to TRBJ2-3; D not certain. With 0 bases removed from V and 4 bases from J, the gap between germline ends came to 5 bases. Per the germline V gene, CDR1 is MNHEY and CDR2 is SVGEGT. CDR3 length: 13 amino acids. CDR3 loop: CASSYSGPDTQYF. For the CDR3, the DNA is TGTGCCAGCAGTTACTCCGGTCCAGATACGCAGTATTTT.

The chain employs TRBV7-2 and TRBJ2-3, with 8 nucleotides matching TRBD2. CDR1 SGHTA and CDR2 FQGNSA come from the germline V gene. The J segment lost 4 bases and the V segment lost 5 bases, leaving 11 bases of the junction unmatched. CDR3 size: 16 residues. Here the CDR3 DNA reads TGTGCCAGCAGCCCATCGGACGGGAGGGCCCCAGATACGCAGTATTTT. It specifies CASSPSDGRAPDTQYF. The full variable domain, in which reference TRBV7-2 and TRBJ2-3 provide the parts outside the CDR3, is GAGVSQSPSNKVTEKGKDVELRCDPISGHTALYWYRQSLGQGLEFLIYFQGNSAPDKSGLPSDRFSAERTGGSVSTLTIQRTQQEDSAVYLCASSPSDGRAPDTQYFGPGTRLTVL.

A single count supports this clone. The CDR3 reads CASSPRGTGINYGYTF. CDR3 sequence (DNA): TGTGCCAGCAGTCCCCGAGGGACAGGGATTAACTATGGCTACACCTTC. This chain uses TRBV2 with TRBJ1-2; the match to TRBD1 covers 9 bases. CDR3 size: 16 residues. CDR1 and CDR2 from the germline V gene are SNHLY and FYNNEI. The junction had 8 bases not matched to a gene; V was cut back by 5 bases and J by 1 base.

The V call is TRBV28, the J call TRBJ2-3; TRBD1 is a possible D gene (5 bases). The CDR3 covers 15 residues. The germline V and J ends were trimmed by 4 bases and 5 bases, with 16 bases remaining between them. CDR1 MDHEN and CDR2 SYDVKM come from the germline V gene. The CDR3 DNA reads TGTGCCAGCAGTTCGCTGGGGCTAGTAAAAGATACGCAGTATTTT. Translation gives CASSSLGLVKDTQYF.

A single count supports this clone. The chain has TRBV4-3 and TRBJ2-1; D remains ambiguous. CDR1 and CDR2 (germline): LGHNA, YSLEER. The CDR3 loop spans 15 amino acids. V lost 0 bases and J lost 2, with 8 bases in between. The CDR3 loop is CASSQDTSAYNEQFF. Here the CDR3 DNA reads TGCGCCAGCAGCCAAGATACGAGCGCCTACAATGAGCAGTTCTTC.

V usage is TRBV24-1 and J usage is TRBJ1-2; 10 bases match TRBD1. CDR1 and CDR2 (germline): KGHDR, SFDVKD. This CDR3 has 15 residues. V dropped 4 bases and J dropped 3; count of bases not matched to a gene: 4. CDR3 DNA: TGTGCCACCAGTGACCCCGGGACAGGGGACTATGGCTACACCTTC. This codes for CATSDPGTGDYGYTF.

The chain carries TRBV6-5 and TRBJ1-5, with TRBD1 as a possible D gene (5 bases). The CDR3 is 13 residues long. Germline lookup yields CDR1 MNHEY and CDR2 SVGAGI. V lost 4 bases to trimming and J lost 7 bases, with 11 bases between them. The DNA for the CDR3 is TGTGCCAGCAGTTCCCAGGGTCAGCAGCCCCAGCATTTT. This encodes CASSSQGQQPQHF.

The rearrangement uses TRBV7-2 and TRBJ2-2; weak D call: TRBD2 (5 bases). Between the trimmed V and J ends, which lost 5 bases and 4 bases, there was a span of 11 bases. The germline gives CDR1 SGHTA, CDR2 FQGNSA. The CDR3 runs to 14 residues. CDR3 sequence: CASSRARGTGELFF. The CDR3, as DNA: TGTGCCAGCAGCCGCGCCCGGGGCACCGGGGAGCTGTTTTTT.

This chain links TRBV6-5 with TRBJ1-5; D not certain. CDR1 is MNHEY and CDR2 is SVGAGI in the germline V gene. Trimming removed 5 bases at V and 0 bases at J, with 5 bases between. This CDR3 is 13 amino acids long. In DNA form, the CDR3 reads TGTGCCAGCAGTCCGTATAGCAATCAGCCCCAGCATTTT. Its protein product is CASSPYSNQPQHF.

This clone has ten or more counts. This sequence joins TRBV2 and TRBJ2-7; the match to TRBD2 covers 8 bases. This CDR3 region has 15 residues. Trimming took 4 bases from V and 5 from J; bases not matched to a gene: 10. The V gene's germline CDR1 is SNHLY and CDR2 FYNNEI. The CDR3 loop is CASSGTGREGNEQYF. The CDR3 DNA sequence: TGTGCCAGCAGTGGGACTGGCCGGGAGGGGAACGAGCAGTACTTC.